This T cell receptor (beta chain) derives from a study of blood T cell repertoires in COVID-19 (dated by TCRdb to between 2020 and 2021). In the study overall: Samples covering the acute and convalescent phases of COVID-19 were provided by collaborators in the United States, Italy and Spain. The repertoires were released in a freely available public database intended as a resource for research on the immune response to SARS-CoV-2. Samples came from the ongoing ImmuneRACE study (first 160 participants) plus 1,254 subjects from 6 global collaborators. Subjects who had been exposed to COVID-19, were actively infected with it, or had recovered from it provided the deeply sampled blood TCRbeta repertoires that made up the dataset. The prospective study material was composed of cDNA or gDNA derived from T cells, B-cell-depleted T cells, or PBMCs. Sample metadata almost always included a de-identified subject ID, COVID-19 status, age in years and sex. Where available, HLA class I and class II types were obtained from metadata supplied by the sample provider rather than from assay-based typing.

The collaborating institutions used their own protocols to collect whole blood in K2EDTA tubes. For TCRbeta analysis, collaborators shipped samples in one of three forms: frozen whole blood, isolated PBMCs, or DNA extracted from either of those sample types. As to this clone: Its target antigen remains unknown. No much larger clonotype is one base removed from it; base qualities were not supplied.

Based on the germline V gene, the CDR1 and CDR2 sequences are LGHNA and YNFKEQ. Here V drops 3 bases and J drops 6 bases, and the junction holds 6 bases not matched to any gene. The CDR3 sequence holds 16 residues, the cysteine and phenylalanine included. The retained sequence is limited to the CDR3, 48 bases, with the frame set at the first base. The immunoSEQ Assay, a bias-controlled multiplex PCR, was used to amplify TCRbeta CDR3 regions from genomic DNA. Turning to the authors' computational methods: Nucleated cell counts per sample were estimated from amplification of reference gene primers within the assay. To quantify the absolute abundance of each unique TCRbeta CDR3 rearrangement, sequence reads were collapsed and filtered. For each sample, productive Simpson clonality was calculated as the square root of Simpson's diversity index over productive rearrangements. TCRdb mirrors the immuneACCESS table, restricted to in-frame sequences. Some clones are absent from its copies; in checked studies, under half trace to an unresolved V gene, and the reason for the others is unknown. That table supplies the V and J calls and clone size; D and trimming were determined from the DNA. Within this sample are some 390,000 clones, with around 87% of them counted one time only. Around 3% of the sample is taken by the ten largest.

On the study overall, not on this receptor specifically: The quantity of clinical and demographic metadata differed by source and by participant and was supplied without curation.

The chain is assembled from TRBV4-2 and TRBJ2-3, and 13 junctional nucleotides match TRBD2. The sequence derives from a human donor in a cohort sampled during active COVID-19. The sample consisted of peripheral blood. At the DNA level, the sequence is TGTGCCAGCAGCCATGACCTGACTAGCGGGAGGGATACGCAGTATTTT. Protein translation: CASSHDLTSGRDTQYF.